A single T cell receptor (beta chain) is shown here with its context. No antigen is known for it. The CDR3 runs 16 residues. The germline V gene encodes CDR1 SGHVS and CDR2 FNYEAQ. Losses at the gene ends were 4 bases for V and 7 bases for J; bases not matched to a gene: 13. This record belongs to a study of cytomegalovirus exposure and HLA in healthy donors. Overall study context: In a later analysis, it was reported that the 110 or so validation repertoires had been produced on the same platform as the 690 or so repertoires belonging to the first cohort. The study's findings and limits: The listing of 150 or so TCR beta chains classed them as cytomegalovirus-associated. First-cohort TCR clusters were later found to tend to co-occur in the 120 or so validation repertoires.

The donors were in the approximately 120-subject validation cohort; that cohort was separate from the 666-subject first cohort. The protocol was immunoSEQ multiplex PCR, while the TCRdb copy is restricted to in-frame clones and leaves out a portion. Of over 200,000 clones listed, 87% are singletons. The TCR originated in a woman between 18 and 29 years old in good health and CMV-seropositive. The J gene is TRBJ2-1, the V gene TRBV7-6; 7 nucleotides match TRBD2. What was sequenced was PBMCs. The CDR3 loop reads CASSSPGVREKNEQFF. For the CDR3, the DNA is TGTGCCAGCAGCTCGCCGGGAGTGCGGGAGAAGAATGAGCAGTTCTTC.